The 27 T cell receptor beta chains below all came from one sample that was sequenced in a study of regulatory T cells in long-lasting Graves disease. The time point denotes: newly diagnosed GD, antithyroid drugs for less than 3 months. From RNA extracted from PBMCs, the TCR library was made. Assembly of TCR beta libraries relied on iRepertoire HTBI primers together with Arm-PCR of CDR3 regions. Each CDR3 protein is one row after TCRdb ran MiXCR on the multiplex PCR reads. The sample gives roughly 400,000 distinct CDR3 sequences, approximately 15% of which show up once; about 7.6% is in the top ten. These same data were also listed under a study on T cells in Graves' hyperthyroidism and ophthalmopathy.

Sequencing used peripheral blood mononuclear cells (PBMCs), obtained at new diagnosis, from a patient treated with antithyroid drugs. The origin of the receptors is a middle-aged woman with Graves disease.

This clonotype occurred many times. The CDR3 DNA reads as TGTGCCTACAGGGGCCGGGAGAGGAACACCGGGGAGCTGTTTTTT. Protein: CAYRGRERNTGELFF. The chain couples TRBV11-2 to TRBJ2-2; D possibly corresponds to TRBD1 (7 bases). CDR1 and CDR2 from the germline V gene are SGHAT and FQNNGV. The CDR3 totals 15 residues. V was trimmed by 11 bases and J by 1 base, leaving 17 bases between them.

On this clonotype: Germline is not matched at one junction end, which may reflect a read error. The chain employs TRBV10-3 and TRBJ2-2, with D possibly called TRBD1 or TRBD2 (5 bases each). Germline V gives CDR1 ENHRY, CDR2 SYGVKD. The CDR3 runs 17 residues. For the CDR3, the DNA is TGTGCCGTCAGTGTGGAAGGGACCCCCGAGGGTACCGGGGAGCTGTTTTTT. This encodes CAVSVEGTPEGTGELFF.

V and J are TRBV29-1 and TRBJ2-7; TRBD1 matches at 9 bases. Germline V gene data show CDR1 as SQVTM and CDR2 as ANQGSEA. The CDR3 has 14 amino acids. Trimming removed 5 bases from V and 1 base from J; junction bases left unmatched: 6. The CDR3 reads CSVIVQGASYEQYF. The CDR3 DNA reads as TGCAGCGTTATCGTACAGGGGGCTTCCTACGAGCAGTACTTC.

This clonotype was counted a few times. This sequence joins TRBV19 and TRBJ2-5, with TRBD2 matching over 8 bases. Germline V lookup: CDR1 LNHDA, CDR2 SQIVND (reference sequence). The CDR3 contains 13 residues. Trimming took 5 bases from V and 5 from J; bases not matched to a gene: 4. The DNA of the CDR3 is TGTGCCAGTAGTTTAGCGGGATCGGAGACCCAGTACTTC. Translated, it gives CASSLAGSETQYF.

The chain recombines TRBV30 with TRBJ2-1; TRBD1 aligns across 7 bases. V lost 3 bases to trimming and J lost 4 bases; unmatched junction nucleotides: 9. CDR1 is GTSNPN and CDR2 is SVGIG in the germline V gene (reference sequence). This CDR3 is 15 amino acids long. Written as DNA, the CDR3 is TGTGCCTGGAGAGAGATGGGACAGCGATACAATGAGCAGTTCTTC. This gives the protein CAWREMGQRYNEQFF.

In this sample, this clonotype turned up many times. The V gene is TRBV5-5, the J gene TRBJ2-7, with 9 bases aligning to TRBD2. Unmatched junction bases numbered 6, after V lost 4 bases and J lost 4 bases. This CDR3 is built from 14 residues. Germline V CDR1 and CDR2: SGHKS, YYEKEE (reference sequence). The CDR3, as DNA: TGTGCCAGCAGCGTAGCGGGGGTCCAGTACGAGCAGTACTTC. Protein sequence: CASSVAGVQYEQYF.

J is TRBJ1-4 and V is TRBV28; D possibly corresponds to TRBD1 (5 bases). CDR1 is MDHEN and CDR2 is SYDVKM in the germline V gene. This CDR3 contains 14 residues. Trimming shortened V by 6 bases and J by 3 bases, and 11 bases separated the two germline ends. This CDR3 is CASSPGWANEKLFF. The CDR3 DNA reads as TGTGCCAGCAGCCCAGGGTGGGCTAATGAAAAACTGTTTTTT.

The chain joins TRBV28 to TRBJ1-2; D is unclear. Trimming left V 3 bases short and J 8 bases short, with 13 bases between. The CDR3 is made up of 13 amino acids. Germline V gives CDR1 MDHEN, CDR2 SYDVKM. CDR3 in amino acids: CASSFGPQRGYTF. CDR3 nucleotide sequence: TGTGCCAGCAGTTTCGGACCTCAAAGGGGCTACACCTTC.

This clonotype appeared many times. J is TRBJ1-4 and V is TRBV11-2; the match to TRBD1 covers 9 bases. J gave up 8 bases and V 5 bases, and 6 bases lay outside the gene matches. Per germline, CDR1 SGHAT and CDR2 FQNNGV. The CDR3 runs 14 residues. The CDR3 is CASSPWTGEEKLFF. For the CDR3, the DNA is TGTGCCAGCAGCCCGTGGACAGGGGAGGAAAAACTGTTTTTT.

This clonotype was seen many times. J is TRBJ1-4 and V is TRBV18; tentative D call: TRBD1 (5 bases). V was pared by 3 bases and J by 8 bases, with 13 bases between. The V gene's germline CDR1 is KGHSH and CDR2 LQKENI. The CDR3 sequence is 14 residues long. The CDR3 region has the DNA TGTGCCAGCTCACCGGGACTGACGGAGGAAAAACTGTTTTTT. It is translated as CASSPGLTEEKLFF.

This clonotype occurred many times. The V and J genes are TRBV7-3 and TRBJ2-5, with TRBD1 matching 11 bases. J lost 5 bases, V lost 5 bases, and 19 bases had no gene match. CDR1 is SGHTA and CDR2 is FQGTGA in the germline V gene. The length of the CDR3 is 19 residues. CDR3 DNA: TGTGCCAGCAGCCCCTCTGGACTATCCCGGGACAGGGGGACGGAGACCCAGTACTTC. Translating it yields CASSPSGLSRDRGTETQYF.

The J gene is TRBJ2-3, the V gene TRBV2, with D unclear. The CDR3 runs 12 residues. Germline loops: CDR1 SNHLY, CDR2 FYNNEI. V lost 1 base to trimming and J lost 4 bases, with 3 bases between them. The CDR3 DNA reads TGTGCCAGCAGTGAAGTCGCAGATACGCAGTATTTT. This codes for CASSEVADTQYF.

This clonotype was counted a few times. The chain has TRBV20-1 and TRBJ1-6; weak D call: TRBD1 (5 bases). V shed 0 bases and J shed 7 bases, with 19 bases lying between them. The germline V gene encodes CDR1 DFQATT and CDR2 SNEGSKA (reference sequence). The CDR3 has 17 residues. The DNA of the CDR3 is TGCAGTGCTAGAGAGGTTGGAAGGGGTTTGCAGAATTCACCCCTCCACTTT. Translation: CSAREVGRGLQNSPLHF.

CDR3 loop: CASIGPGQGDRTYEQYF. The DNA for the CDR3 is TGTGCCAGCATTGGTCCGGGACAGGGGGATCGGACCTACGAGCAGTACTTC. The chain has TRBV2 and TRBJ2-7; 11 nucleotides line up with TRBD1. The germline V gene has CDR1 SNHLY and CDR2 FYNNEI. Unmatched junction bases numbered 13, after V lost 7 bases and J lost 2 bases. The CDR3 spans 17 residues.

The chain links TRBV10-1 to TRBJ2-2, with D unclear. Germline lookup yields CDR1 WNHNN and CDR2 SYGVQD (reference sequence). V lost 0 bases and J lost 6, with 8 bases in between. The CDR3 runs to 14 residues. CDR3 bases: TGCGCCAGCAGTGAGTCGTCACGGTCCGGGGAGCTGTTTTTT. This translates into CASSESSRSGELFF.

This clonotype was counted between two and nine times. A junction end diverges from the germline sequence, so it may reflect a read error. V gene TRBV20-1 combines with J gene TRBJ2-1; 10 bases map to TRBD1. In germline, CDR1 is DFQATT, CDR2 SNEGSKA (reference sequence). The CDR3 extends over 16 amino acids. In DNA, the CDR3 is TGCAGTACTAGCGAGGCCGGGACAGGGGTTTACAATGAGCAGTTCTTC. Protein: CSTSEAGTGVYNEQFF.

This clonotype was picked up a small number of times. The chain employs TRBV7-8 and TRBJ2-2, with a possible D match to TRBD1 (5 bases). This CDR3 is 13 amino acids long. V dropped 5 bases and J dropped 6 bases, with 10 bases sitting between them. CDR1 is SGHVS, CDR2 FQNEAQ, per germline. CDR3 amino acids: CASSQQGSGELFF. Written as DNA, the CDR3 is TGTGCCAGCAGCCAGCAGGGATCCGGGGAGCTGTTTTTT.

This clonotype has at least ten counts. This rearrangement joins TRBV6-1 to TRBJ2-5; D could derive from TRBD1 or TRBD2 (5 bases each). In germline, CDR1 is MNHNS, CDR2 SASEGT. This CDR3 spans 14 amino acids. V shed 2 bases and J shed 0 bases, with 7 bases lying between them. CDR3 amino acids: CASSEWGNQETQYF. Written as DNA, the CDR3 is TGTGCCAGCAGTGAATGGGGGAACCAAGAGACCCAGTACTTC.

This clonotype has more than one count but fewer than ten. CDR3 region: CASRHWGLAGDTDTQYF. The CDR3 DNA reads TGTGCCAGTAGACATTGGGGACTAGCGGGAGACACAGATACGCAGTATTTT. The rearrangement links TRBV19 to TRBJ2-3, with 14 bases matching TRBD2. Trimming at V came to 6 bases and at J to 2 bases, leaving 7 bases not matched to a gene. Per germline, CDR1 LNHDA and CDR2 SQIVND (reference sequence). CDR3 length: 17 amino acids.

The CDR3 DNA reads as TGCAGTGCTAGAGGGCGGGACCGATCCTACGAGCAGTACTTC. It encodes CSARGRDRSYEQYF. The gene calls are TRBV20-1 and TRBJ2-7; tentatively, D is TRBD2 (6 bases). Trimming left V 1 base short and J 1 base short, with 11 bases between. Germline V gene lookup returns CDR1 DFQATT and CDR2 SNEGSKA (reference sequence). The CDR3 covers 14 residues.

At least ten counts were recorded for this clonotype. The chain combines TRBV7-9 with TRBJ2-3, with TRBD2 matching 11 bases. This CDR3 has 15 amino acids. With 5 bases clipped from V and 4 bases from J, the junction kept 5 bases outside the gene matches. Germline V gene sequence: CDR1 SEHNR, CDR2 FQNEAQ (reference sequence). CDR3 coding DNA: TGTGCCAGCAGCCCACTAGCGGGAGTTGCAGATACGCAGTATTTT. It is translated as CASSPLAGVADTQYF.

This clonotype was counted ten times or more. The V call is TRBV29-1, the J call TRBJ2-2; maybe TRBD2 (5 bases). V shed 2 bases and J shed 1 base, with 8 bases lying between them. This CDR3 is built from 14 residues. Germline V gives CDR1 SQVTM, CDR2 ANQGSEA. CDR3 loop: CSVESRGNTGELFF. For the CDR3, the DNA is TGCAGCGTTGAAAGTCGGGGGAACACCGGGGAGCTGTTTTTT.

The rearrangement joins TRBV11-3 to TRBJ2-3; D might be TRBD2 (6 bases). CDR3 length: 15 amino acids. Deletions cut 2 bases from V and 4 bases from J, with 13 bases between. Looked up from germline, CDR1 is SGHNT and CDR2 is YENEEA. The CDR3 DNA reads TGTGCCAGCAGCTTACTGGGGCGGGGCCCAGATACGCAGTATTTT. This sequence encodes CASSLLGRGPDTQYF.

This clonotype was seen repeatedly, ten times or more. The chain carries TRBV11-2 and TRBJ2-5, with D possibly called TRBD1 or TRBD2 (5 bases each). Per germline, CDR1 SGHAT and CDR2 FQNNGV. V lost 4 bases to trimming and J lost 6 bases, with 21 bases between them. The CDR3 extends over 16 amino acids. This chain's CDR3 is CASSSQAAPGLQTQYF. CDR3 sequence (DNA): TGTGCCAGCAGCTCCCAGGCGGCACCGGGGCTACAGACCCAGTACTTC.

This clonotype was detected only a few times. V usage is TRBV11-3 and J usage is TRBJ2-1; D is tentatively TRBD1 or TRBD2 (6 bases each). Germline V gene data show CDR1 as SGHNT and CDR2 as YENEEA. This CDR3 has 16 residues. V was shortened by 6 bases and J by 0 bases, with 15 bases between the two germline ends. Written as DNA, the CDR3 is TGTGCCAGCAGTCCTTTACAGGGAGGCTCCTACAATGAGCAGTTCTTC. Residues: CASSPLQGGSYNEQFF.

The sample holds many counts of this clonotype. The V call is TRBV28, the J call TRBJ2-1; D is ambiguous. Germline CDR1 is MDHEN and CDR2 is SYDVKM. CDR3 length: 13 amino acids. V lost 2 bases and J lost 7, with 9 bases in between. The CDR3 region is CASSLGPWNEQFF. CDR3 coding DNA: TGTGCCAGCAGTTTAGGCCCCTGGAATGAGCAGTTCTTC.

The table lists this clonotype with many counts. The chain carries TRBV27 and TRBJ2-7; the match to TRBD2 covers 11 bases. The CDR3 extends over 15 amino acids. Trimming cost V 2 bases and J 2 bases; bases outside gene matches: 2. CDR1 and CDR2 (germline): MNHEY, SMNVEV (reference sequence). The CDR3 region has the DNA TGTGCCAGCAGTTTACTAGCGGGAGGTCCCTACGAGCAGTACTTC. It encodes CASSLLAGGPYEQYF.